These T cell receptor beta chains were read from a single sample in a study of T cells in Graves' hyperthyroidism and ophthalmopathy. TCRdb fed the multiplex PCR reads into MiXCR, producing one record per CDR3 protein. The table has over 700,000 distinct CDR3 sequences, roughly 40% seen once; the top ten hold about 9%. The sample comprised blood. The receptors derive from a man between 18 and 29 years old with Graves' hyperthyroidism. Each CDR3 is given with its conserved first and last residue. D genes are given only for firm matches. Some rows mark clone size as missing; the rest say once, few, many or name a class of expanded clone.

d_call,v_call,clone_size,j_call,cdr3_aa,cdr3_nt
-,TRBV7-8,-,TRBJ2-1,CASSSNNEQFF,TGTGCCAGCAGCTCGAACAATGAGCAGTTCTTC
TRBD1,TRBV12-3/TRBV12-4,few,TRBJ1-1,CASTPGDRLNTEAFF,TGTGCCAGCACCCCTGGGGACAGGTTGAACACTGAAGCTTTCTTT
TRBD2,TRBV25-1,-,TRBJ2-5,CASLTSGRALETQYF,TGTGCCAGCTTGACTAGCGGGAGGGCCTTAGAGACCCAGTACTTC
-,TRBV20-1,many,TRBJ1-1,CSASRGRQNTEAFF,TGCAGTGCTAGTAGGGGACGGCAGAACACTGAAGCTTTCTTT
TRBD2,TRBV28,few,TRBJ2-7,CASSAEGLADF,TGTGCCAGCAGTGCAGAAGGACTAGCAGACTTC
TRBD2,TRBV20-1,many,TRBJ2-7,CSAFHGTTLREQYF,TGCAGTGCTTTCCACGGGACTACCCTACGGGAGCAGTACTTC
-,TRBV12-3/TRBV12-4,many,TRBJ1-1,CASSQEQGRKAFF,TGTGCCAGCAGTCAGGAACAGGGTCGGAAAGCTTTCTTT
-,TRBV10-3,many,TRBJ1-1,CAIRAGNTEAFF,TGTGCCATCAGGGCAGGGAACACTGAAGCTTTCTTT
-,TRBV12-3/TRBV12-4,few,TRBJ2-7,CASSALYRLVDEQYF,TGTGCCAGCAGCGCCTTGTATAGGCTGGTCGACGAGCAGTACTTC
TRBD2,TRBV7-9,-,TRBJ2-1,CASSPKGTSGRGEQFF,TGTGCCAGCAGCCCTAAAGGGACTAGCGGGAGGGGTGAGCAGTTCTTC
TRBD2,TRBV9,-,TRBJ2-5,CASSVMAGGAGETQYF,TGTGCCAGCAGCGTAATGGCGGGGGGTGCCGGGGAGACCCAGTACTTC
TRBD1,TRBV20-1,-,TRBJ1-1,CSAREQGRNTEAFF,TGCAGTGCTAGAGAACAGGGGCGGAACACTGAAGCTTTCTTT
-,TRBV7-3,few,TRBJ2-7,CASTTRSRDYEQYF,TGTGCCAGCACCACAAGGTCGAGAGACTACGAGCAGTACTTC
-,TRBV20-1,few,TRBJ2-5,CSARWGGGETQYF,TGCAGTGCTAGGTGGGGGGGGGGCGAGACCCAGTACTTC
TRBD1,TRBV12-3/TRBV12-4,-,TRBJ2-7,CASTPTGRPYEQYF,TGTGCCAGCACCCCGACAGGGCGGCCCTACGAGCAGTACTTC
-,TRBV4-2,-,TRBJ1-2,CASSQDRQGDGYTF,TGTGCCAGCAGCCAAGATCGGCAGGGCGATGGCTACACCTTC
TRBD1,TRBV10-3,once,TRBJ1-5,CAISEDRASNQPQHF,TGTGCCATCAGTGAGGACAGGGCAAGCAATCAGCCCCAGCATTTT
-,TRBV5-1,-,TRBJ2-3,CASSLVPTDTQYF,TGCGCCAGCAGCTTGGTGCCCACAGATACGCAGTATTTT
-,TRBV12-3/TRBV12-4,-,TRBJ2-6,CASSGGVSSGANVLTF,TGTGCCAGCTCAGGGGGGGTAAGCTCTGGGGCCAACGTCCTGACTTTC
-,TRBV15,-,TRBJ1-2,CATSDYPREEYGYTF,TGTGCCACCAGTGATTATCCCAGGGAAGAGTATGGCTACACCTTC
-,TRBV6-6,-,TRBJ1-6,CASRIQSSYNSPLHF,TGTGCCAGCAGAATACAGAGCTCCTATAATTCACCCCTCCACTTT
-,TRBV7-9,many,TRBJ1-1,CASSLLKSYNTEAFF,TGTGCCAGCAGCTTACTTAAGTCTTATAACACTGAAGCTTTCTTT
-,TRBV24-1,-,TRBJ2-7,CATRVGEQYF,TGTGCCACCAGGGTCGGAGAGCAGTACTTC
-,TRBV4-3,-,TRBJ1-1,CASSQGSDNKNTEAFF,TGCGCCAGCAGCCAAGGAAGCGACAACAAGAACACTGAAGCTTTCTTT
-,TRBV24-1,few,TRBJ2-6,CAWSVGSGANVLTF,TGTGCCTGGAGTGTCGGCTCTGGGGCCAACGTCCTGACTTTC
-,TRBV4-1,-,TRBJ1-5,CASAEGDQPQHF,TGCGCCAGCGCCGAGGGCGATCAGCCCCAGCATTTT
TRBD1,TRBV5-1,-,TRBJ1-6,CASSTTGANSPLHF,TGCGCCAGCAGCACCACAGGGGCCAATTCACCCCTCCACTTT
-,TRBV10-3,-,TRBJ1-2,CASSATVTIRRGYTF,TGTGCCAGCAGTGCGACCGTTACCATTAGACGTGGCTACACCTTC
-,TRBV7-6,many,TRBJ1-2,CASSLNGNYGYTF,TGTGCCAGCAGCTTAAACGGGAACTATGGCTACACCTTC
-,TRBV10-3,many,TRBJ1-4,CAIKGDATNEKLFF,TGTGCCATCAAAGGGGACGCAACTAATGAAAAACTGTTTTTT
-,TRBV5-1,few,TRBJ2-5,CASSFRSRDKSETQYF,TGCGCCAGCAGCTTTAGATCACGGGACAAGAGCGAGACCCAGTACTTC